The 9 T cell receptor beta chains below come from one sample, sequenced in a study of cytomegalovirus exposure and HLA in healthy donors. Use of 60 Vbeta and 13 Jbeta primers characterized the PCR. Some clones are missing from TCRdb's copy, which holds only in-frame ones; the method was immunoSEQ multiplex PCR. The data hold 150,000 to 200,000 clones, with roughly 85% observed a single time. Sequenced input: PBMCs. These receptors all stem from a man aged 18 to 29 in good health and CMV-seropositive.

The chain combines TRBV5-1 with TRBJ2-5; D possibly corresponds to TRBD1 (6 bases). Germline assignment: CDR1 SGHRS and CDR2 YFSETQ. Deletions cut 0 bases from V and 2 bases from J, with 11 bases between. The CDR3 contains 15 residues. The CDR3 DNA is TGCGCCAGCAGCTTGGCCGGGACAAAGCAAGAGACCCAGTACTTC. It is translated as CASSLAGTKQETQYF.

The J gene is TRBJ2-7, the V gene TRBV4-3; 7 bases align to TRBD1. Germline V gene lookup returns CDR1 LGHNA and CDR2 YSLEER. The CDR3 consists of 14 residues. Trimming took 3 bases from V and 3 from J; bases not matched to a gene: 5. CDR3 sequence reads: CASSHTQGFYEQYF. CDR3 nucleotide sequence: TGCGCCAGCAGCCATACACAGGGGTTCTACGAGCAGTACTTC.

This chain joins TRBV18 and TRBJ2-6, with D perhaps matching TRBD2 (6 bases). Germline lookup yields CDR1 KGHSH and CDR2 LQKENI. This CDR3 has 15 residues. V dropped 3 bases and J dropped 2 bases, with 8 bases sitting between them. The CDR3 nucleotides read TGTGCCAGCTCACCGGGGGGACCTGGGGCCAACGTCCTGACTTTC. This codes for CASSPGGPGANVLTF.

V usage is TRBV19 and J usage is TRBJ2-1; 10 bases map to TRBD2. The CDR3 totals 16 residues. With V trimmed by 4 bases and J by 5 bases, 8 bases remained unmatched. From germline, CDR1 is LNHDA and CDR2 SQIVND (reference sequence). This CDR3 reads CASSTRTSGSNNEQFF. In DNA, the CDR3 is TGTGCCAGTAGTACCAGGACTAGCGGTAGCAACAATGAGCAGTTCTTC.

The chain recombines TRBV10-1 with TRBJ2-5; 7 bases map to TRBD1. CDR3 length equals 15 residues. Germline trimming cut 8 bases from V and 1 base from J; bases unmatched to any gene: 10. Germline V gene data show CDR1 as WNHNN and CDR2 as SYGVQD (reference sequence). The CDR3 here is CASSYTGASQETQYF. The CDR3 DNA reads as TGCGCCAGCTCCTACACAGGGGCCAGCCAAGAGACCCAGTACTTC.

The V and J genes are TRBV2 and TRBJ1-4; D remains unclear. The germline gives CDR1 SNHLY, CDR2 FYNNEI. The V gene lost 11 bases and the J gene lost 8 bases, with 18 bases spanning the gap. This CDR3 is built from 13 residues. This CDR3 reads CAASGSYDEKLFF. The DNA for the CDR3 is TGTGCCGCGTCGGGATCATATGACGAAAAACTGTTTTTT.

The chain is built from TRBV7-9 and TRBJ1-5, with D perhaps TRBD1 (5 bases). Looked up from germline, CDR1 is SEHNR and CDR2 is FQNEAQ (reference sequence). Deletions cut 2 bases from V and 5 bases from J, with 10 bases between. CDR3 length: 14 amino acids. CDR3 nucleotide sequence: TGTGCCAGCAGCTTATCAGGGTGGGATCAGCCCCAGCATTTT. This translates into CASSLSGWDQPQHF. The variable domain in full, completed from reference TRBV7-9 and TRBJ1-5, reads DTGVSQNPRHKITKRGQNVTFRCDPISEHNRLYWYRQTLGQGPEFLTYFQNEAQLEKSRLLSDRFSAERPKGSFSTLEIQRTEQGDSAMYLCASSLSGWDQPQHFGDGTRLSIL.

This rearrangement joins TRBV4-2 to TRBJ2-1, with 7 bases aligning to TRBD1. The V gene end was trimmed by 4 bases and the J gene end by 8 bases; junction bases not matched to a gene: 2. This CDR3 is built from 12 residues. CDR1 and CDR2 from the germline V gene are LGHNA and YNFKEQ. The CDR3 DNA reads TGTGCCAGCAGCCGAACAGGGGATGAGCAGTTCTTC. It yields the protein CASSRTGDEQFF.

The chain has TRBV9 and TRBJ1-6; D unresolved. Trimming shortened V by 0 bases and J by 10 bases, and 11 bases separated the two germline ends. This CDR3 has 14 residues. From germline, CDR1 is SGDLS and CDR2 YYNGEE. CDR3 sequence (DNA): TGTGCCAGCAGCGTAGCAGGCAGAAAGTCACCCCTCCACTTT. Amino acids: CASSVAGRKSPLHF.